The next 27 T cell receptor beta chains were all read from a single sample in a study of naive CD8 T cells in extremely preterm neonates. Libraries were prepared by immunoSEQ multiplex PCR; TCRdb keeps only in-frame clonotypes and omits some of them. The table records around 7,900 clones, approximately 98% of them present only once. Sequencing was performed on naive CD8+ T cells from blood. The receptors stem from a human donor in good health.

This CDR3 is CASSREGGRAADTQYF. CDR3 DNA sequence: TGCGCCAGCAGCCGTGAAGGCGGGAGGGCGGCAGATACGCAGTATTTT. V is TRBV4-1 and J is TRBJ2-3; the match to TRBD2 covers 9 bases. The CDR3 contains 16 residues. Germline CDR1 is MGHRA and CDR2 is YSYEKL. The V segment lost 4 bases and the J segment 4 bases; nucleotides outside the gene matches: 9.

V and J are TRBV19 and TRBJ1-4; 7 bases line up with TRBD1. The V and J ends lost 3 bases and 2 bases, in that order; junction bases with no gene match: 21. The CDR3 runs 21 residues. Per the germline V gene, CDR1 is LNHDA and CDR2 is SQIVND (reference sequence). The DNA of the CDR3 is TGTGCCAGTAGTATTACCGGGGTGACAGGGATGGTCGGATGGACTAATGAAAAACTGTTTTTT. This translates into CASSITGVTGMVGWTNEKLFF.

The chain has TRBV5-4 and TRBJ2-3, with D possibly being TRBD1 (5 bases). Trimming shortened V by 3 bases and J by 1 base, and 6 bases separated the two germline ends. This CDR3 has 13 residues. Germline CDR1 is SGHNT and CDR2 is YYREEE (reference sequence). CDR3 bases: TGTGCCAGCAGCTCAGGGCGCACAGATACGCAGTATTTT. Protein product: CASSSGRTDTQYF.

In its sample, this clone was seen once. The V gene is TRBV4-1, the J gene TRBJ2-1; TRBD2 aligns across 12 bases. J lost 9 bases, V lost 1 base, and 7 bases had no gene match. The CDR3 has 16 residues. Germline values: CDR1 MGHRA, CDR2 YSYEKL. CDR3 nucleotide sequence: TGCGCCAGCAGCCAAGTTCTAGCGGGGGGGCCAGGTGAGCAGTTCTTC. Protein sequence: CASSQVLAGGPGEQFF.

This clone came up once. The chain uses TRBV4-3 and TRBJ2-1; TRBD2 agrees at 8 bases. CDR1 is LGHNA, CDR2 YSLEER, per germline. The CDR3 contains 16 residues. V shed 3 bases, J shed 7 bases, and the junction held 11 bases outside the gene matches. DNA for the CDR3: TGCGCCAGCAGCCAGCGGGGGGCGGGAGACGGAAATGAGCAGTTCTTC. Encoded protein: CASSQRGAGDGNEQFF.

The chain combines TRBV7-9 with TRBJ2-2; the D is unclear. Trimming removed 5 bases at V and 5 bases at J, with 9 bases between. This CDR3 is built from 13 residues. In germline, CDR1 is SEHNR, CDR2 FQNEAQ (reference sequence). This CDR3 reads CASSLTRTGELFF. CDR3 DNA sequence: TGTGCCAGCAGCCTCACGAGGACCGGGGAGCTGTTTTTT.

The chain links TRBV7-9 to TRBJ1-2, with TRBD1 matching 8 bases. Germline CDR1 and CDR2: SEHNR and FQNEAQ (reference sequence). Unmatched junction bases numbered 9, after V lost 1 base and J lost 2 bases. The CDR3 spans 17 residues. CDR3 residues: CASSLGTGSLLNYGYTF. The CDR3 coding sequence is TGTGCCAGCAGCTTAGGGACAGGGAGCCTCCTGAACTATGGCTACACCTTC.

V and J are TRBV5-5 and TRBJ2-7, with D possibly being TRBD1 (6 bases). V lost 1 base, J lost 3 bases, and 11 bases lay in between. Germline assignment: CDR1 SGHKS and CDR2 YYEKEE (reference sequence). The CDR3 is made up of 14 amino acids. CDR3 nucleotides: TGTGCCAGCAGCTTGTCCGACAGGTTCTACGAGCAGTACGTC. Protein: CASSLSDRFYEQYV.

The V and J genes are TRBV7-9 and TRBJ1-2; TRBD1 aligns across 7 bases. Germline values: CDR1 SEHNR, CDR2 FQNEAQ (reference sequence). V shed 0 bases and J 6 bases; nucleotides not matched to a gene: 10. The CDR3 has 16 amino acids. Written as DNA, the CDR3 is TGTGCCAGCAGCTTAGCATCAAAGGGACAGCAAGATGGCTACACCTTC. Translation: CASSLASKGQQDGYTF.

The chain combines TRBV4-1 with TRBJ2-1; TRBD2 matches 14 bases. CDR1 is MGHRA, CDR2 YSYEKL, per germline. The CDR3 length is 18 residues. V was clipped by 3 bases and J by 0 bases; unmatched bases: 4. CDR3 sequence reads: CASSHLGTSGSSYNEQFF. DNA of the CDR3: TGCGCCAGCAGCCACCTCGGGACTAGCGGGAGCTCCTACAATGAGCAGTTCTTC.

The rearrangement uses TRBV4-3 and TRBJ2-4; TRBD1 might be the D (6 bases). The germline gives CDR1 LGHNA, CDR2 YSLEER. The CDR3 is 14 amino acids. With 0 bases removed from V and 4 bases from J, the gap between germline ends came to 7 bases. The CDR3: CASSQDDRKNIQYF. For the CDR3, the DNA is TGCGCCAGCAGCCAAGATGACAGGAAAAACATTCAGTACTTC.

The V gene is TRBV15, the J gene TRBJ1-5, with TRBD1 matching 8 bases. The CDR3 length is 19 residues. Unmatched junction bases numbered 15, after V lost 1 base and J lost 4 bases. Looked up from germline, CDR1 is LNHNV and CDR2 is YYDKDF (reference sequence). The CDR3 sequence: CATSRASRGPEEINQPQHF. The CDR3 DNA is TGTGCCACCAGCAGAGCGTCCAGGGGGCCCGAGGAAATTAATCAGCCCCAGCATTTT.

The gene calls are TRBV13 and TRBJ2-7; 7 bases match TRBD1. Per germline, CDR1 PRHDT and CDR2 FYEKMQ (reference sequence). Trimming took 4 bases from V and 3 from J; bases not matched to a gene: 3. CDR3 length: 13 amino acids. In DNA, the CDR3 is TGTGCCAGCAGCTCGGGACAGAACTACGAGCAGTACTTC. It yields the protein CASSSGQNYEQYF.

V is TRBV5-6 and J is TRBJ2-7; the D is unclear. Germline CDR1 SGHDT, CDR2 YYEEEE. V gave up 4 bases and J gave up 4 bases, with 21 bases separating them. CDR3 length equals 16 residues. The DNA of the CDR3 is TGTGCCAGCAGCCAAGTTGGGCCCCTACTTGGGTACGAGCAGTACTTC. Translating gives CASSQVGPLLGYEQYF.

The chain links TRBV7-9 to TRBJ2-3; a possible D gene is TRBD1 (5 bases). The germline gives CDR1 SEHNR, CDR2 FQNEAQ (reference sequence). The V end was cut by 6 bases, the J end by 5 bases, with 9 bases between. This CDR3 is built from 12 residues. CDR3 nucleotide sequence: TGTGCCAGCAGTCCCAGGGTAGATACGCAGTATTTT. This codes for CASSPRVDTQYF.

The V and J genes are TRBV30 and TRBJ1-2; perhaps TRBD1 as D (5 bases). CDR1 is GTSNPN, CDR2 SVGIG, per germline (reference sequence). V was cut by 3 bases and J by 0 bases, with 8 bases left in between. CDR3 size: 13 residues. CDR3: CAWRADTNYGYTF. The CDR3 DNA is TGTGCCTGGAGGGCGGACACTAACTATGGCTACACCTTC.

The chain combines TRBV29-1 with TRBJ1-2; 8 bases align to TRBD1. From germline, CDR1 is SQVTM and CDR2 ANQGSEA. Unmatched junction bases numbered 7, after V lost 2 bases and J lost 8 bases. The CDR3 covers 13 residues. The CDR3: CSVESQGAIGYTF. In DNA form, the CDR3 reads TGCAGCGTTGAAAGCCAGGGGGCGATCGGCTACACCTTC. The whole variable domain, remainder taken from reference TRBV29-1 and TRBJ1-2, is SAVISQKPSRDICQRGTSLTIQCQVDSQVTMMFWYRQQPGQSLTLIATANQGSEATYESGFVIDKFPISRPNLTFSTLTVSNMSPEDSSIYLCSVESQGAIGYTFGSGTRLTVV.

The V and J genes are TRBV27 and TRBJ2-5, with D possibly matching TRBD1 (6 bases). Trimming stripped 4 bases from V and 5 bases from J, with 20 bases between. CDR1 MNHEY and CDR2 SMNVEV come from the germline V gene (reference sequence). The CDR3 spans 16 residues. The CDR3, as DNA: TGTGCCAGCAGTTCTACAGGGTTTGGTATGAAGGAGACCCAGTACTTC. This codes for CASSSTGFGMKETQYF.

The rearrangement links TRBV13 to TRBJ2-2; 12 nucleotides line up with TRBD2. Per the germline V gene, CDR1 is PRHDT and CDR2 is FYEKMQ (reference sequence). J gave up 4 bases and V 5 bases, and 5 bases lay outside the gene matches. This CDR3 contains 16 residues. The CDR3 bases are TGTGCCAGCAGCGCGGGACTAGCGGGTTTCACCGGGGAGCTGTTTTTT. This encodes CASSAGLAGFTGELFF.

The chain employs TRBV9 and TRBJ2-1; 9 nucleotides agree with TRBD1. The length of the CDR3 is 16 residues. Trimming took 3 bases from V and 0 from J; bases not matched to a gene: 4. Germline V gene data show CDR1 as SGDLS and CDR2 as YYNGEE. In nucleotides, the CDR3 is TGTGCCAGCAGCGGAGGACAGGGGAGCTCCTACAATGAGCAGTTCTTC. Translated: CASSGGQGSSYNEQFF.

This chain uses TRBV6-5 with TRBJ2-5; D is possibly TRBD1 (6 bases). Germline CDR1 is MNHEY and CDR2 is SVGAGI. Trimming took 7 bases from V and 4 from J, leaving 19 bases between them. This CDR3 is 15 amino acids long. CDR3 coding DNA: TGTGCCAGCACCCCCGGGACAAGGGTGTTAGAGACCCAGTACTTC. This codes for CASTPGTRVLETQYF.

This chain uses TRBV28 with TRBJ1-3; 8 nucleotides align to TRBD1. The CDR3 totals 16 residues. The V and J ends lost 6 bases and 4 bases, in that order; junction bases with no gene match: 11. From germline, CDR1 is MDHEN and CDR2 SYDVKM. CDR3 nucleotides: TGTGCCAGCAGCGTGTTCCAGGGGGCGAGAGGAAACACCATATATTTT. Amino acids: CASSVFQGARGNTIYF. Supplemented by reference TRBV28 and TRBJ1-3, the full variable domain reads DVKVTQSSRYLVKRTGEKVFLECVQDMDHENMFWYRQDPGLGLRLIYFSYDVKMKEKGDIPEGYSVSREKKERFSLILESASTNQTSMYLCASSVFQGARGNTIYFGEGSWLTVV.

The rearrangement joins TRBV7-6 to TRBJ1-1, with unresolved D. Between the trimmed V and J ends, which lost 5 bases and 0 bases, there was a span of 10 bases. Germline lookup yields CDR1 SGHVS and CDR2 FNYEAQ. This CDR3 is built from 14 residues. The CDR3 DNA reads as TGTGCCAGCAGCCCCGACAAGCTGAACACTGAAGCTTTCTTT. This translates into CASSPDKLNTEAFF.

The rearrangement links TRBV27 to TRBJ2-3, with 9 bases matching TRBD2. The CDR3 runs 16 residues. Germline V gene sequence: CDR1 MNHEY, CDR2 SMNVEV (reference sequence). V dropped 2 bases and J dropped 7; count of bases not matched to a gene: 10. DNA for the CDR3: TGTGCCAGCAGTTTACTAGGTAGCGGGGGAGTACATACGCAGTATTTT. Translation gives CASSLLGSGGVHTQYF.

The chain has TRBV27 and TRBJ1-5; D is undetermined. The CDR3 loop spans 14 amino acids. Germline V gives CDR1 MNHEY, CDR2 SMNVEV (reference sequence). V shed 0 bases and J shed 5 bases, with 8 bases lying between them. CDR3 nucleotide sequence: TGTGCCAGCAGTTTATCGGGCAGTGATCAGCCCCAGCATTTT. This sequence encodes CASSLSGSDQPQHF.

The chain has TRBV9 and TRBJ2-2; 10 nucleotides match TRBD2. CDR1 and CDR2 (germline): SGDLS, YYNGEE. V trimming: 3 bases; J trimming: 0 bases; junction bases outside the gene matches: 2. This CDR3 region has 16 residues. The CDR3 protein is CASSGSGGANTGELFF. The CDR3 bases are TGTGCCAGCAGCGGGAGCGGGGGGGCGAACACCGGGGAGCTGTTTTTT.

V and J are TRBV5-1 and TRBJ2-1; 9 positions agree with TRBD2. Unmatched junction bases numbered 5, after V lost 3 bases and J lost 4 bases. This CDR3 comprises 15 residues. Germline V gene lookup returns CDR1 SGHRS and CDR2 YFSETQ. The CDR3 protein is CASSSSGVGYNEQFF. The CDR3 region has the DNA TGCGCCAGCAGCTCTAGCGGGGTAGGTTACAATGAGCAGTTCTTC.